This entry lists 6 T cell receptor beta chains sequenced from one sample in a study of shared clonotypes between healthy human individuals (dated by TCRdb to 2018 to 2021). Receptor amplification or capture employed the immunoSEQ multiplex PCR assay. TCRdb carries this immuneACCESS record with in-frame sequences only. Its versions omit some clonotypes, under half of them owing to an unresolved V gene in the studies checked, with the rest unexplained. Here the sample has 2 million to 2.5 million clones; approximately 96% occur a single time. The ten largest account for roughly 0.13% of the sample. Specimen: naive CD4+ T cells sorted from blood. The cell subset or site label, as the study defines it: CD45RA+ positively selected. The receptors shown here come from a man between 18 and 29 years old in good health.

This chain joins TRBV5-6 and TRBJ1-4, with D uncertain. Germline lookup yields CDR1 SGHDT and CDR2 YYEEEE. Trimming shortened V by 0 bases and J by 0 bases, and 9 bases separated the two germline ends. The CDR3 is 16 residues long. The CDR3 loop is CASSLGRATTNEKLFF. The CDR3 DNA follows: TGTGCCAGCAGCTTGGGAAGGGCTACAACTAATGAAAAACTGTTTTTT.

The chain combines TRBV4-3 with TRBJ2-1; possibly TRBD2 for D (7 bases). The CDR3 is 17 amino acids. Germline V gives CDR1 LGHNA, CDR2 YSLEER. The V and J ends lost 4 bases and 8 bases respectively, with 24 bases between them. The CDR3 is CASSLTQGGGRGDEQFF. The CDR3 DNA is TGCGCCAGCAGCCTCACCCAGGGAGGGGGTCGGGGCGATGAGCAGTTCTTC.

This chain links TRBV15 with TRBJ2-7; the D gene is possibly TRBD1 (6 bases). The germline V gene has CDR1 LNHNV and CDR2 YYDKDF (reference sequence). The V end lost 4 bases, the J end lost 0 bases, and 13 bases lay between the germline ends. The CDR3 sequence is 15 residues long. DNA for the CDR3: TGTGCCACCAGCACCGAAAGGGGGAGCTCCTACGAGCAGTACTTC. It specifies CATSTERGSSYEQYF.

V and J are TRBV6-1 and TRBJ1-5; 7 positions match TRBD1. Germline V gene lookup returns CDR1 MNHNS and CDR2 SASEGT. V trimming: 7 bases; J trimming: 1 base; junction bases outside the gene matches: 7. This CDR3 has 15 residues. CDR3 DNA: TGTGCCAGCAAACCGGGGACAGCGAGCAATCAGCCCCAGCATTTT. This encodes CASKPGTASNQPQHF.

V gene TRBV18 combines with J gene TRBJ2-1; possible D gene TRBD2, 5 bases. Germline lookup yields CDR1 KGHSH and CDR2 LQKENI. CDR3 length: 15 residues. Trimming shortened V by 3 bases and J by 5 bases, and 14 bases separated the two germline ends. In nucleotides, the CDR3 is TGTGCCAGCTCACCCAACGGTAGGGAGAACAATGAGCAGTTCTTC. Translated, it gives CASSPNGRENNEQFF.

The chain uses TRBV5-1 and TRBJ2-5; weak D call: TRBD1 (6 bases). The germline V and J ends were trimmed by 3 bases and 1 base, with 16 bases remaining between them. The CDR3 runs to 16 residues. The germline gives CDR1 SGHRS, CDR2 YFSETQ. The CDR3 DNA reads TGCGCCAGCAGCTCCACAGGGTTCGAGGGCCAAGAGACCCAGTACTTC. Amino acid sequence: CASSSTGFEGQETQYF.